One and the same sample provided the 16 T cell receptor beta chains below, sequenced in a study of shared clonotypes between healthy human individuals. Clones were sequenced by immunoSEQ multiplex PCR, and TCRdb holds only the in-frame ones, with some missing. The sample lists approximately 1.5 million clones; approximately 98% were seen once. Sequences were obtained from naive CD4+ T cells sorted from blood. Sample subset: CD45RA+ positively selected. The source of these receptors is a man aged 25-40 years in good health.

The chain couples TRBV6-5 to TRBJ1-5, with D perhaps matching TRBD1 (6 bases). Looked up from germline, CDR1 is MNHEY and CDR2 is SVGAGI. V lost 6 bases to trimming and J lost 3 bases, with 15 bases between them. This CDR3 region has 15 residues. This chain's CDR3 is CASRKGHGINQPQHF. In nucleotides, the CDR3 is TGTGCCAGCAGGAAGGGACACGGGATCAATCAGCCCCAGCATTTT.

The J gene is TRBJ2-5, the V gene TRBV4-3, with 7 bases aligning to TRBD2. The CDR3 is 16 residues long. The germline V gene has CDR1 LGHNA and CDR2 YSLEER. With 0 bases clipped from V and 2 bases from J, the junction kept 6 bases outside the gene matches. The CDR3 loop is CASSQEFGGGQETQYF. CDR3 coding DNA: TGCGCCAGCAGCCAAGAATTTGGGGGGGGACAAGAGACCCAGTACTTC.

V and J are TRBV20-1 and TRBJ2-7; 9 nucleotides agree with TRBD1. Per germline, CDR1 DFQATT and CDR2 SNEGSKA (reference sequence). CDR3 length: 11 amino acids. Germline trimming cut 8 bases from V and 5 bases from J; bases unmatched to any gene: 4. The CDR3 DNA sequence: TGCAGTACGGGACAGGGAGACGAGCAGTACTTC. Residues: CSTGQGDEQYF.

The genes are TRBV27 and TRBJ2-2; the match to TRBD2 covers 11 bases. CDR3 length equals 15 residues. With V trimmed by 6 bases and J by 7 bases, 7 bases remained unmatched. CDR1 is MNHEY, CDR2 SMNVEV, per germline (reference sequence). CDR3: CASSLLAGASGELFF. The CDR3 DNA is TGTGCCAGCAGCCTACTAGCGGGAGCAAGCGGGGAGCTGTTTTTT.

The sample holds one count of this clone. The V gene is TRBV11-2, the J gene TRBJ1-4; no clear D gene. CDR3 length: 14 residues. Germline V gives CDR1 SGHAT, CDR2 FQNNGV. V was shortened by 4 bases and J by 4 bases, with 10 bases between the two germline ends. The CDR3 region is CASSSRPINEKLFF. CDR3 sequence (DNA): TGTGCCAGCAGCTCCCGACCGATTAATGAAAAACTGTTTTTT.

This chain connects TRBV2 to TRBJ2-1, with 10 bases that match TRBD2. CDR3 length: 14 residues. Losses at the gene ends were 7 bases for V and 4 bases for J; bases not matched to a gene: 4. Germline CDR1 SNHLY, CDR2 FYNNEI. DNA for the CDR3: TGTGCCAGCAAAAGCGGGAGGGGTTACAATGAGCAGTTCTTC. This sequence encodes CASKSGRGYNEQFF.

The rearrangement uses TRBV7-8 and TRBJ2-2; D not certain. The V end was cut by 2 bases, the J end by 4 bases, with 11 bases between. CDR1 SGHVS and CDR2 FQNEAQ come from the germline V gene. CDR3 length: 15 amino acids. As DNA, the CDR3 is TGTGCCAGCAGCTTACCCCAGCTACGCACCGGGGAGCTGTTTTTT. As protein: CASSLPQLRTGELFF.

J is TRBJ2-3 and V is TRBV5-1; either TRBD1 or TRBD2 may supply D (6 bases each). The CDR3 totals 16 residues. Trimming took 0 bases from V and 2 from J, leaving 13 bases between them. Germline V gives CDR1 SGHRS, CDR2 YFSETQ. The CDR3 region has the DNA TGCGCCAGCAGCTTGGCTTTGTGGGGGGCCACAGATACGCAGTATTTT. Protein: CASSLALWGATDTQYF.

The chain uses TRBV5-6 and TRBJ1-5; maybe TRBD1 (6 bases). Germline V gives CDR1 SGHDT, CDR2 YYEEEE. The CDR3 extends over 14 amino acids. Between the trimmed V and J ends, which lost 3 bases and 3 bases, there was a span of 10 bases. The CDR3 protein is CASSSRQANQPQHF. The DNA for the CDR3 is TGTGCCAGCAGCTCGAGACAGGCCAATCAGCCCCAGCATTTT. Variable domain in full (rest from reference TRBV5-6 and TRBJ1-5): DAGVTQSPTHLIKTRGQQVTLRCSPKSGHDTVSWYQQALGQGPQFIFQYYEEEERQRGNFPDRFSGHQFPNYSSELNVNALLLGDSALYLCASSSRQANQPQHFGDGTRLSIL.

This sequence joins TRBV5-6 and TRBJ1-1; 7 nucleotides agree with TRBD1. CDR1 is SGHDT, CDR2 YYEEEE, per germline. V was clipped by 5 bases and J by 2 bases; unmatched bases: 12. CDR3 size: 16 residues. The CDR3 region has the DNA TGTGCCAGCAGTGCGGACAGGCCGATTCGTAACACTGAAGCTTTCTTT. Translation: CASSADRPIRNTEAFF.

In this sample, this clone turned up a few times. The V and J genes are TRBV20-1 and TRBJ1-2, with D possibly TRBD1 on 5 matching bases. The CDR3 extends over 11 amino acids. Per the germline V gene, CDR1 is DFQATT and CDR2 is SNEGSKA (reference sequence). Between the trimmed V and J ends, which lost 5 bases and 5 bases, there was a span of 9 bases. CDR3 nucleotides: TGCAGTGCTCCGACAGAGTATGGCTACACCTTC. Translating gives CSAPTEYGYTF.

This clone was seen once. CDR3 protein: CASSMSGRADEQYF. For the CDR3, the DNA is TGTGCCAGTAGTATGAGCGGGAGGGCCGACGAGCAGTACTTC. This sequence joins TRBV19 and TRBJ2-7, with TRBD2 identical over 10 bases. V gave up 3 bases and J gave up 5 bases; unmatched junction bases: 4. The CDR3 has 14 amino acids. The germline V gene has CDR1 LNHDA and CDR2 SQIVND (reference sequence).

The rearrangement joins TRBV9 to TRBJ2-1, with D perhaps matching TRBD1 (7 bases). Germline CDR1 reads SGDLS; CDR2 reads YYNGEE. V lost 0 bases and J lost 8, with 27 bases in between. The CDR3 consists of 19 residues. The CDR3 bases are TGTGCCAGCAGCGTAGTAGGGGACAGTAGCGGTTGGGAGAGAGATGAGCAGTTCTTC. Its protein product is CASSVVGDSSGWERDEQFF.

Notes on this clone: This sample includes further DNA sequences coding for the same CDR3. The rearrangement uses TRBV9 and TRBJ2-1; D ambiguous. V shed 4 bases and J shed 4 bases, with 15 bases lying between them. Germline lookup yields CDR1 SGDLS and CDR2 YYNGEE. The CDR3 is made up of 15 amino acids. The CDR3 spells CASSPRVSSYNEQFF. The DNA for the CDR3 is TGTGCCAGCAGCCCTAGGGTTAGCAGTTACAATGAGCAGTTCTTC.

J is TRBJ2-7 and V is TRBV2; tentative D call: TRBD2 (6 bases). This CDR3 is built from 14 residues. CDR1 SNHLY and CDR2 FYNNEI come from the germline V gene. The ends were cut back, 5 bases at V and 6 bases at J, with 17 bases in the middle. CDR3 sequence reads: CASSQGTSSGEQYF. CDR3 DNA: TGTGCCAGCAGTCAAGGAACTAGCAGTGGCGAGCAGTACTTC.

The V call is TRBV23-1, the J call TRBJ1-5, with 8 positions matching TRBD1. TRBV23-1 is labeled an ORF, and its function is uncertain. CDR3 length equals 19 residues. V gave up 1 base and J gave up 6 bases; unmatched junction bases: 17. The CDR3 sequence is CASSQWTGLLLSGSQPQHF. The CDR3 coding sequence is TGCGCCAGCAGTCAATGGACAGGGCTACTCCTATCTGGAAGTCAGCCCCAGCATTTT.